The 16 T cell receptor beta chains presented below share a single source sample, sequenced in a study of early T cells in non-severe SARS-CoV-2 infection. One entry per CDR3 protein results from TCRdb running MiXCR on the 5' RACE reads. The table records tens of thousands of distinct CDR3 sequences, 6% to 6.5% of them present only once. Source material: whole blood. Source of these receptors: an adult who was a healthcare worker with PCR-confirmed SARS-CoV-2 infection or an uninfected control (not recorded which).

This clonotype showed up many times. The rearrangement uses TRBV6-5 and TRBJ2-5; D might be TRBD1 or TRBD2, each matching 5 bases. The CDR3 extends over 14 amino acids. V was clipped by 5 bases and J by 3 bases, with 13 bases between them. The germline gives CDR1 MNHEY, CDR2 SVGAGI. The DNA of the CDR3 is TGTGCCAGCAGTCCATGGGACGGGGAAGAGACCCAGTACTTC. Translating gives CASSPWDGEETQYF.

This clonotype was picked up many times. The J gene is TRBJ1-5, the V gene TRBV18, with TRBD1 as a possible D gene (5 bases). CDR3 length equals 12 residues. The germline V gene encodes CDR1 KGHSH and CDR2 LQKENI. The V gene lost 4 bases and the J gene lost 7 bases, with 8 bases spanning the gap. The CDR3: CASSQGSQPQHF. The CDR3 DNA reads as TGTGCCAGCTCACAGGGGTCCCAGCCCCAGCATTTT.

Relative to its sample, this clonotype is medium-sized. The chain has TRBV9 and TRBJ1-4; D ambiguous. The CDR3 has 14 residues. Germline V gives CDR1 SGDLS, CDR2 YYNGEE. V lost 1 base and J 4 bases, leaving 8 bases between the germline ends. For the CDR3, the DNA is TGTGCCAGCAGCGTATACGGGGATAATGAAAAACTGTTTTTT. Protein product: CASSVYGDNEKLFF.

The rearrangement joins TRBV12-3 or TRBV12-4 to TRBJ1-2; perhaps TRBD1 as D (6 bases). Trimming took off 2 bases at V and 11 bases at J, with 12 bases between the two ends. This CDR3 comprises 12 residues. In DNA form, the CDR3 reads TGTGCCAGCAGTTTACCCAGGGGAAGTTACACCTTC. Encoded protein: CASSLPRGSYTF.

This clonotype was seen repeatedly, ten times or more. This chain joins TRBV4-3 and TRBJ2-5, with D possibly being TRBD1 or TRBD2 (5 bases each). This CDR3 is 17 amino acids long. Trimming shortened V by 1 base and J by 5 bases, and 20 bases separated the two germline ends. Germline lookup yields CDR1 LGHNA and CDR2 YSLEER. The CDR3 DNA is TGCGCCAGCAGCCAAGGACCCCAGGGAAAGGGCGGGGAGACCCAGTACTTC. Protein: CASSQGPQGKGGETQYF.

This clonotype has a handful of counts. This chain links TRBV5-1 with TRBJ2-6; D not certain. Trimming cost V 4 bases and J 0 bases, with 8 bases left between them. Germline CDR1 is SGHRS and CDR2 is YFSETQ. The CDR3 contains 15 residues. The CDR3 here is CASSLQASGANVLTF. In nucleotides, the CDR3 is TGCGCCAGCAGCCTCCAGGCCTCTGGGGCCAACGTCCTGACTTTC.

By sample share, this clonotype is large. The chain links TRBV5-1 to TRBJ2-3, with 11 bases aligning to TRBD2. CDR3 length equals 17 residues. The junction had 10 bases not matched to a gene; V was cut back by 1 base and J by 6 bases. The V gene's germline CDR1 is SGHRS and CDR2 YFSETQ. CDR3 nucleotides: TGCGCCAGCAGCTTGTCCCCCTTAGCGGGGGGGATGGATACGCAGTATTTT. Amino acids: CASSLSPLAGGMDTQYF.

V and J are TRBV6-1 and TRBJ1-2; unclear D gene. The CDR3 length is 12 residues. Germline loops: CDR1 MNHNS, CDR2 SASEGT. V lost 2 bases to trimming and J lost 8 bases, with 9 bases between them. CDR3 loop: CASSENVRGYTF. The DNA for the CDR3 is TGTGCCAGCAGTGAAAACGTGCGAGGCTACACCTTC.

V and J are TRBV5-6 and TRBJ2-3, with no clear D. The V gene's germline CDR1 is SGHDT and CDR2 YYEEEE. V was pared by 0 bases and J by 3 bases, with 8 bases between. This CDR3 is built from 14 residues. The chain's CDR3 is CASSLGTLTDTQYF. CDR3 in DNA: TGTGCCAGCAGCTTGGGGACCTTGACAGATACGCAGTATTTT.

V and J are TRBV4-3 and TRBJ2-1; weak D call: TRBD2 (7 bases). Germline values: CDR1 LGHNA, CDR2 YSLEER. CDR3 length equals 15 residues. V was shortened by 3 bases and J by 3 bases, with 12 bases between the two germline ends. CDR3 nucleotides: TGCGCCAGCAGCCAGGGCGGGGGCCACTACAATGAGCAGTTCTTC. Its protein product is CASSQGGGHYNEQFF.

This clonotype was detected ten times or more. The V gene is TRBV28, the J gene TRBJ2-4; TRBD1 might be the D (6 bases). The CDR3 extends over 15 amino acids. Germline V gene sequence: CDR1 MDHEN, CDR2 SYDVKM. V lost 5 bases and J lost 3, with 14 bases in between. CDR3 amino acids: CASSPPGTLKNIQYF. The CDR3 DNA reads TGTGCCAGCAGTCCGCCCGGGACACTCAAAAACATTCAGTACTTC.

This clonotype was found a few times. The rearrangement joins TRBV10-2 to TRBJ1-5; 7 bases are a match to TRBD1. V shed 2 bases, J shed 4 bases, and the junction held 2 bases outside the gene matches. Looked up from germline, CDR1 is WSHSY and CDR2 is SAAADI. CDR3 length equals 14 residues. CDR3 sequence reads: CASSETTGNQPQHF. The DNA for the CDR3 is TGCGCCAGCAGTGAGACGACAGGGAATCAGCCCCAGCATTTT.

This clonotype was observed at least ten times. The chain recombines TRBV18 with TRBJ1-2; D perhaps matches TRBD1 (5 bases). V was clipped by 3 bases and J by 8 bases, with 13 bases between them. This CDR3 comprises 13 residues. CDR1 is KGHSH and CDR2 is LQKENI in the germline V gene. The CDR3 nucleotides are TGTGCCAGCTCACCGGAGCGGGACTTCGGCTACACCTTC. Translation: CASSPERDFGYTF.

This clonotype was counted many times. This rearrangement joins TRBV10-3 to TRBJ1-1, with a possible D match to TRBD1 (5 bases). The ends were cut back, 0 bases at V and 0 bases at J, with 14 bases in the middle. In germline, CDR1 is ENHRY, CDR2 SYGVKD. This CDR3 is 17 amino acids long. The CDR3 sequence is CAISESAQGPMNTEAFF. DNA of the CDR3: TGTGCCATCAGTGAGTCAGCCCAGGGCCCCATGAACACTGAAGCTTTCTTT.

The table lists this clonotype with many counts. The J gene is TRBJ2-7, the V gene TRBV5-1; D unresolved. CDR1 and CDR2 from the germline V gene are SGHRS and YFSETQ. CDR3 length equals 12 residues. Trimming cost V 3 bases and J 6 bases, with 10 bases left between them. The CDR3 bases are TGCGCCAGCAGCTCGACCAAGGGCGAGCAGTACTTC. Amino acids: CASSSTKGEQYF.

This clonotype has only a few counts. J is TRBJ1-1 and V is TRBV6-5, with 9 bases aligning to TRBD1. This CDR3 spans 13 amino acids. Per germline, CDR1 MNHEY and CDR2 SVGAGI. Trimming removed 6 bases from V and 10 bases from J; junction bases left unmatched: 9. The CDR3 reads CASSGTGRQRAFF. The CDR3 DNA reads TGTGCCAGCAGCGGGACAGGGCGTCAGCGAGCTTTCTTT.